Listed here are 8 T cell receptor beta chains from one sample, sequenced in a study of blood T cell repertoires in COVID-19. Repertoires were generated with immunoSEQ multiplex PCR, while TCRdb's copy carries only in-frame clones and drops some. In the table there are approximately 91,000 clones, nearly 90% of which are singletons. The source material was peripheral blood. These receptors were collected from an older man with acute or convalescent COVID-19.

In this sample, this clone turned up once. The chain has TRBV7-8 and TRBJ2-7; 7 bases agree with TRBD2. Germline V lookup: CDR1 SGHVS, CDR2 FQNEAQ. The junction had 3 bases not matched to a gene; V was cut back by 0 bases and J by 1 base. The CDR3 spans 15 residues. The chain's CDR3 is CASSLAPGGSYEQYF. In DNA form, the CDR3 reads TGTGCCAGCAGCTTAGCACCCGGGGGGTCCTACGAGCAGTACTTC.

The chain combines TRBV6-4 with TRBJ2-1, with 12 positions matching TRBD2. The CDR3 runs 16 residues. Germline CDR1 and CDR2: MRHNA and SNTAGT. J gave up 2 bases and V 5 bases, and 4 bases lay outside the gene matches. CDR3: CASSSLAGGPYNEQFF. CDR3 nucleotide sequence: TGTGCCAGCAGTAGTCTAGCGGGGGGGCCCTACAATGAGCAGTTCTTC.

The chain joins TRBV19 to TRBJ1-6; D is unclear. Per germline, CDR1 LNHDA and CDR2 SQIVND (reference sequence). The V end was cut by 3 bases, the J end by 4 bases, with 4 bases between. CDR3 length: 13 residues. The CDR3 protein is CASSILYNSPLHF. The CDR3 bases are TGTGCCAGTAGTATTCTTTATAATTCACCCCTCCACTTT.

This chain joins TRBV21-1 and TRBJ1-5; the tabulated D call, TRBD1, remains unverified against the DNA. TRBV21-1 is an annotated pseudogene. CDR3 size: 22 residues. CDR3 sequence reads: CASSKARQGANQTPEVNQPQHF. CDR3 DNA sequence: TGTGCCAGCAGCAAAGCCCGGCAGGGGGCTAACCAAACTCCTGAGGTTAATCAGCCCCAGCATTTT.

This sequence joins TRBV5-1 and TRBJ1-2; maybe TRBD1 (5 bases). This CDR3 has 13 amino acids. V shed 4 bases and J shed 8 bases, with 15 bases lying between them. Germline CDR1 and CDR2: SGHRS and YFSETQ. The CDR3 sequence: CASSRGRTDGYTF. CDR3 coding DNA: TGCGCCAGCAGCCGGGGGAGGACGGACGGCTACACCTTC.

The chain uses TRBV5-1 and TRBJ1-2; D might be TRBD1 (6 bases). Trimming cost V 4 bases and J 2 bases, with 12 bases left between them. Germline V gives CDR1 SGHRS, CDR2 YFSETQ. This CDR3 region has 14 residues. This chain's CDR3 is CASSVETGNYGYTF. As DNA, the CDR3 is TGCGCCAGCAGCGTGGAGACAGGCAACTATGGCTACACCTTC.

CDR3 sequence: CSVEEGGEAFF. CDR3 DNA: TGCAGCGTTGAAGAGGGAGGTGAAGCTTTCTTT. V and J are TRBV29-1 and TRBJ1-1; no reliable D call. From germline, CDR1 is SQVTM and CDR2 ANQGSEA. V lost 0 bases to trimming and J lost 7 bases, with 6 bases between them. The CDR3 runs 11 residues. Full variable domain (rest looked up from reference TRBV29-1 and TRBJ1-1): SAVISQKPSRDICQRGTSLTIQCQVDSQVTMMFWYRQQPGQSLTLIATANQGSEATYESGFVIDKFPISRPNLTFSTLTVSNMSPEDSSIYLCSVEEGGEAFFGQGTRLTVV.

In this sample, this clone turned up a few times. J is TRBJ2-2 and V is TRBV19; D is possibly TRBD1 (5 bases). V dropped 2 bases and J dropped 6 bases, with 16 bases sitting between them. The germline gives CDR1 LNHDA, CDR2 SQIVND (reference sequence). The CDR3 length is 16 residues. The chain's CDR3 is CASSISPGQLAGELFF. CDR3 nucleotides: TGTGCCAGTAGTATATCTCCAGGGCAATTAGCCGGGGAGCTGTTTTTT.